Presented here are 13 T cell receptor beta chains from one specimen sequenced in a study of T cell responses to AZD1222 COVID-19 vaccine (dated by TCRdb to 2020 to 2022). Libraries were built with the immunoSEQ multiplex PCR assay. Imported from immuneACCESS, the table was reduced by TCRdb to in-frame sequences with V and J called. These copies leave out some clones; in studies compared against another copy, an unresolved V gene accounts for under half, and the cause of the remainder is not known. In all, the sample holds around 100,000 clones, and 70% to 90% of those were seen once. The ten most abundant clones make up 2% to 2.5% of the sample. The time point tag for this specimen amounts to: about 28 days (+/-7) after the second vaccine dose. The material was peripheral blood, obtained 28 days after the second AZD1222 dose. These receptors all stem from an adult who received the AZD1222 COVID-19 vaccine.

The chain uses TRBV9 and TRBJ1-2, with 7 nucleotides matching TRBD1. The CDR3 totals 15 residues. V gave up 3 bases and J gave up 4 bases; unmatched junction bases: 9. In germline, CDR1 is SGDLS, CDR2 YYNGEE. The CDR3 sequence: CASSARPGTVYGYTF. The CDR3 DNA reads as TGTGCCAGCAGCGCACGTCCCGGGACAGTCTATGGCTACACCTTC.

The chain combines TRBV19 with TRBJ1-5; 7 positions agree with TRBD1. This CDR3 comprises 14 residues. Germline CDR1 is LNHDA and CDR2 is SQIVND (reference sequence). V dropped 7 bases and J dropped 7; count of bases not matched to a gene: 10. CDR3 in amino acids: CASKGTADFQPQHF. CDR3 sequence (DNA): TGTGCCAGTAAAGGGACAGCCGATTTCCAGCCCCAGCATTTT.

This chain links TRBV10-3 with TRBJ1-3; weak D call: TRBD1 (5 bases). V was cut by 4 bases and J by 1 base, with 14 bases left in between. Germline V gene sequence: CDR1 ENHRY, CDR2 SYGVKD. CDR3 size: 16 residues. The CDR3 DNA sequence: TGTGCCATCAGTGGTCCCGGGACTGCATCTGGAAACACCATATATTTT. This encodes CAISGPGTASGNTIYF.

The chain has TRBV28 and TRBJ1-6; TRBD1 agrees at 9 bases. This CDR3 comprises 19 residues. Germline loops: CDR1 MDHEN, CDR2 SYDVKM. V lost 1 base, J lost 0 bases, and 7 bases stayed unmatched. Here the CDR3 reads CASSLYRQGGGSYNSPLHF. DNA of the CDR3: TGTGCCAGCAGTTTATACCGACAGGGGGGCGGCTCCTATAATTCACCCCTCCACTTT.

CDR3 sequence reads: CASSSFSDRFYGYTF. Written as DNA, the CDR3 is TGTGCCAGCAGCTCCTTTAGCGACAGGTTCTATGGCTACACCTTC. The chain joins TRBV5-6 to TRBJ1-2, with a tentative D call TRBD1 (6 bases). The CDR3 has 15 amino acids. Germline V gene sequence: CDR1 SGHDT, CDR2 YYEEEE. Trimming stripped 3 bases from V and 4 bases from J, with 16 bases between.

This clone is a singleton in its sample. The rearrangement links TRBV19 to TRBJ2-5; TRBD2 aligns across 12 bases. CDR1 is LNHDA and CDR2 is SQIVND in the germline V gene (reference sequence). V trimming: 2 bases; J trimming: 5 bases; junction bases outside the gene matches: 6. There are 16 residues in the CDR3. In DNA form, the CDR3 reads TGTGCCAGTAGTATATCTAGCGGGAGGGCCAGGGAGACCCAGTACTTC. This translates into CASSISSGRARETQYF.

This chain uses TRBV29-1 with TRBJ2-7; TRBD1 matches at 10 bases. CDR3 size: 16 residues. With 6 bases clipped from V and 5 bases from J, the junction kept 16 bases outside the gene matches. Germline V gene data show CDR1 as SQVTM and CDR2 as ANQGSEA. CDR3 sequence reads: CSVESYPGTGDNEQYF. The CDR3 DNA follows: TGCAGCGTCGAATCTTATCCCGGGACAGGGGACAACGAGCAGTACTTC.

This clone was detected only once. The V call is TRBV28, the J call TRBJ1-2; tentative D call: TRBD1 (6 bases). Germline V gene sequence: CDR1 MDHEN, CDR2 SYDVKM. Trimming left V 6 bases short and J 0 bases short, with 11 bases between. The CDR3 contains 14 residues. CDR3 region: CASRQGAANYGYTF. In nucleotides, the CDR3 is TGTGCCAGCAGACAGGGTGCTGCTAACTATGGCTACACCTTC.

About this clone: At the DNA level, this CDR3 is encoded by other sequences in the same sample as well. The chain has TRBV6-5 and TRBJ1-2, with D maybe TRBD1 (6 bases). CDR1 MNHEY and CDR2 SVGAGI come from the germline V gene. This CDR3 comprises 11 residues. V was trimmed by 5 bases and J by 8 bases, leaving 9 bases between them. The CDR3: CASSTGFGYTF. The CDR3 nucleotides are TGTGCCAGCAGTACAGGGTTCGGCTACACCTTC.

Here the CDR3 DNA reads TGTGCCAGCAGTTATGTAGGGGGGGGAACCTACGAGCAGTACTTC. It encodes CASSYVGGGTYEQYF. V is TRBV28 and J is TRBJ2-7; D possibly corresponds to TRBD2 (7 bases). Germline V lookup: CDR1 MDHEN, CDR2 SYDVKM. Trimming removed 4 bases from V and 2 bases from J, with 15 bases in between. CDR3 size: 15 residues.

This clone was observed a single time. The chain combines TRBV4-1 with TRBJ2-5; 11 bases are a match to TRBD1. CDR3 size: 18 residues. Trimming cost V 4 bases and J 4 bases; bases outside gene matches: 14. Germline assignment: CDR1 MGHRA and CDR2 YSYEKL. CDR3 region: CASSPTPPLGTGGETQYF. CDR3 sequence (DNA): TGCGCCAGCAGCCCCACCCCCCCCCTCGGGACAGGGGGAGAGACCCAGTACTTC.

The chain employs TRBV5-6 and TRBJ2-3; unclear D gene. This CDR3 is built from 16 residues. The V gene lost 2 bases and the J gene lost 1 base, with 14 bases spanning the gap. In germline, CDR1 is SGHDT, CDR2 YYEEEE. The chain's CDR3 is CASSFFAVSGTDTQYF. The CDR3 nucleotides read TGTGCCAGCAGCTTTTTCGCGGTTAGTGGCACAGATACGCAGTATTTT.

The rearrangement links TRBV6-6 to TRBJ1-5, with 7 bases fitting TRBD1. The V and J ends lost 5 bases and 7 bases, in that order; junction bases with no gene match: 11. CDR1 and CDR2 from the germline V gene are MNHNY and SVGAGI (reference sequence). The length of the CDR3 is 15 residues. CDR3 residues: CASSAGQVMEQPQHF. The CDR3 nucleotides are TGTGCCAGCAGTGCCGGACAGGTAATGGAACAGCCCCAGCATTTT.